This passage covers 5 T cell receptor beta chains from one sample sequenced in a study of cytomegalovirus exposure and HLA in healthy donors. Vbeta (60) and Jbeta (13) primers were used in the PCR. Repertoires were generated with immunoSEQ multiplex PCR, while TCRdb's copy carries only in-frame clones and drops some. The sample lists under 200,000 clones; 75% were seen once. The sample consisted of PBMCs. The origin of the receptors is a female donor in good health and CMV-seronegative.

With regard to this clone: The junction shows a germline mismatch at one end, possibly a read error. The genes are TRBV15 and TRBJ2-1; possibly TRBD1 for D (6 bases). CDR1 and CDR2 (germline): LNHNV, YYDKDF (reference sequence). The CDR3 is made up of 13 amino acids. For the CDR3, the DNA is TGTGCCACCAGCAGAGATGGTTCGTCGAAGGGGGTCTTC. It specifies CATSRDGSSKGVF.

The J gene is TRBJ1-1, the V gene TRBV21-1; the table gives TRBD1 as D, unverified against the DNA. TRBV21-1 counts as a pseudogene. The CDR3 runs to 14 residues. CDR3: CASSKRGTGPRAFF. The CDR3 DNA reads TGTGCCAGCAGCAAACGGGGGACAGGGCCAAGAGCTTTCTTT.

V and J are TRBV15 and TRBJ2-6; D call uncertain. CDR1 is LNHNV, CDR2 YYDKDF, per germline (reference sequence). The V and J ends lost 0 bases and 2 bases respectively, with 8 bases between them. This CDR3 has 16 residues. Written as DNA, the CDR3 is TGTGCCACCAGCAGAGATATGCGGACTGGGGCCAACGTCCTGACTTTC. Translated: CATSRDMRTGANVLTF.

This clone was found once. This chain joins TRBV4-2 and TRBJ2-5, with 7 nucleotides matching TRBD2. CDR1 LGHNA and CDR2 YNFKEQ come from the germline V gene. V dropped 4 bases and J dropped 5; count of bases not matched to a gene: 13. The CDR3 is 16 amino acids. In nucleotides, the CDR3 is TGTGCCAGCAGCCCCCTGGGGGGAGGGCCCCAGGAGACCCAGTACTTC. Protein sequence: CASSPLGGGPQETQYF.

The genes are TRBV5-1 and TRBJ2-1; a weak D match, TRBD1 (6 bases). The ends were cut back, 5 bases at V and 4 bases at J, with 16 bases in the middle. Germline V gene sequence: CDR1 SGHRS, CDR2 YFSETQ. This CDR3 has 15 amino acids. CDR3 DNA sequence: TGCGCCAGCAGAGAGGGACACGGGGATTACAATGAGCAGTTCTTC. As protein: CASREGHGDYNEQFF.